The next 29 T cell receptor beta chains were all read from a single sample in a study of T cells after posttransplantation cyclophosphamide. Some clones are missing from TCRdb's copy, which holds only in-frame ones; the method was immunoSEQ multiplex PCR. The data contain fewer than 25,000 clones, about 86% of them singletons. Cyclophosphamide on days +3 and +4 followed busulfan-fludarabine conditioning and a marrow graft. The specimen comprised PBMCs, sampled after allogeneic stem cell transplant with posttransplant cyclophosphamide. The receptors come from a female patient aged 30 to 40 who received an allogeneic stem cell transplant from an unrelated donor, was CMV-positive, and had no GVHD. The graft donor may have given rise to some T cells.

The chain couples TRBV5-1 to TRBJ2-2; D might be TRBD1 (5 bases). V lost 5 bases and J 2 bases, leaving 10 bases between the germline ends. CDR1 and CDR2 (germline): SGHRS, YFSETQ. CDR3 length: 14 residues. DNA for the CDR3: TGCGCCAGCAGGGTACAGGACAACACCGGGGAGCTGTTTTTT. As protein: CASRVQDNTGELFF. The full variable domain, with the rest looked up from reference TRBV5-1 and TRBJ2-2, is KAGVTQTPRYLIKTRGQQVTLSCSPISGHRSVSWYQQTPGQGLQFLFEYFSETQRNKGNFPGRFSGRQFSNSRSEMNVSTLELGDSALYLCASRVQDNTGELFFGEGSRLTVL.

The chain couples TRBV30 to TRBJ1-1; 8 bases are shared with TRBD1. CDR1 GTSNPN and CDR2 SVGIG come from the germline V gene (reference sequence). The CDR3 totals 15 residues. The V and J ends lost 0 bases and 4 bases, in that order; junction bases with no gene match: 7. The CDR3 sequence: CAWSVIGTGGTEAFF. The DNA for the CDR3 is TGTGCCTGGAGTGTAATTGGCACAGGGGGCACTGAAGCTTTCTTT.

This chain connects TRBV18 to TRBJ2-5; TRBD2 is a possible D gene (6 bases). The CDR3 extends over 15 amino acids. Germline CDR1 reads KGHSH; CDR2 reads LQKENI. V shed 0 bases and J shed 5 bases, with 13 bases lying between them. The CDR3 DNA is TGTGCCAGCTCACCACCGGGACCGGGACTTGAGACCCAGTACTTC. This encodes CASSPPGPGLETQYF.

As concerns this clone: One end of the junction varies from germline; a read error may be responsible. The same CDR3 arises from other DNA sequences in this sample as well. This sequence joins TRBV5-6 and TRBJ1-2; D is ambiguous. The germline V gene encodes CDR1 SGHDT and CDR2 YYEEEE. CDR3 length: 11 amino acids. This CDR3 is CASTLHGRRFF. CDR3 DNA: TGTGCCAGTACCTTGCACGGACGGAGGTTCTTC.

V and J are TRBV14 and TRBJ2-1; D possibly corresponds to TRBD1 (6 bases). Between the trimmed V and J ends, which lost 2 bases and 7 bases, there was a span of 6 bases. The CDR3 length is 12 residues. Germline lookup yields CDR1 SGHDN and CDR2 FVKESK. The CDR3 is CASSQQGNEQFF. CDR3 coding DNA: TGTGCCAGCAGCCAACAGGGGAATGAGCAGTTCTTC. Full variable domain (outside the CDR3, taken from reference TRBV14 and TRBJ2-1): EAGVTQFPSHSVIEKGQTVTLRCDPISGHDNLYWYRRVMGKEIKFLLHFVKESKQDESGMPNNRFLAERTGGTYSTLKVQPAELEDSGVYFCASSQQGNEQFFGPGTRLTVL.

The chain employs TRBV19 and TRBJ2-1; perhaps TRBD2 as D (6 bases). This CDR3 comprises 15 residues. V was cut by 7 bases and J by 9 bases, with 22 bases left in between. CDR1 and CDR2 (germline): LNHDA, SQIVND (reference sequence). The chain's CDR3 is CASKEGEVWNGEQFF. For the CDR3, the DNA is TGTGCCAGTAAAGAAGGGGAGGTATGGAATGGTGAGCAGTTCTTC.

This clone was observed once. This CDR3 is CSVRGGYEAFF. CDR3 nucleotides: TGCAGCGTTAGGGGAGGGTACGAGGCTTTCTTT. The chain combines TRBV29-1 with TRBJ1-1; D perhaps matches TRBD1 (5 bases). Deletions cut 5 bases from V and 11 bases from J, with 15 bases between. The CDR3 sequence is 11 residues long. CDR1 and CDR2 from the germline V gene are SQVTM and ANQGSEA.

The table lists this clone with a count of one. The chain joins TRBV4-1 to TRBJ2-7, with 9 nucleotides matching TRBD1. The CDR3 is made up of 16 amino acids. CDR1 and CDR2 (germline): MGHRA, YSYEKL. Trimming took 4 bases from V and 1 from J; bases not matched to a gene: 8. CDR3 region: CASSRIPGQGSYEQYF. The CDR3, as DNA: TGCGCCAGCAGCCGTATACCGGGACAGGGTTCCTACGAGCAGTACTTC.

The chain links TRBV29-1 to TRBJ2-1; D gene unclear. This CDR3 contains 13 residues. V shed 5 bases and J shed 1 base, with 9 bases lying between them. Germline lookup yields CDR1 SQVTM and CDR2 ANQGSEA. Here the CDR3 reads CSVRHFSYNEQFF. CDR3 DNA: TGCAGCGTTAGACACTTTTCCTACAATGAGCAGTTCTTC.

The genes are TRBV7-2 and TRBJ1-2, with 7 nucleotides matching TRBD1. Losses at the gene ends were 5 bases for V and 2 bases for J; bases not matched to a gene: 2. Germline CDR1 SGHTA, CDR2 FQGNSA. The CDR3 loop spans 13 amino acids. The CDR3 spells CASSQDRNYGYTF. CDR3 nucleotides: TGTGCCAGCAGCCAGGACAGGAACTATGGCTACACCTTC.

This chain links TRBV6-5 with TRBJ2-5, with TRBD1 as a possible D gene (6 bases). The CDR3 runs 12 residues. The germline V and J ends were trimmed by 4 bases and 5 bases, with 8 bases remaining between them. Looked up from germline, CDR1 is MNHEY and CDR2 is SVGAGI. CDR3 DNA: TGTGCCAGCAGTTTGAGGGGGGAGACCCAGTACTTC. Its protein is CASSLRGETQYF.

V gene TRBV5-1 combines with J gene TRBJ1-1; D possibly corresponds to TRBD1 (5 bases). CDR3 length: 11 amino acids. Trimming removed 4 bases from V and 11 bases from J, with 12 bases in between. Germline V gene sequence: CDR1 SGHRS, CDR2 YFSETQ. CDR3 DNA: TGCGCCAGCAGCCGTGGGGGGGTTGCTTTCTTT. Encoded protein: CASSRGGVAFF.

V is TRBV28 and J is TRBJ1-2; D gene uncertain. The CDR3 spans 11 residues. Germline CDR1 reads MDHEN; CDR2 reads SYDVKM. The V gene lost 8 bases and the J gene lost 0 bases, with 4 bases spanning the gap. The CDR3 region is CASQSNYGYTF. CDR3 DNA: TGTGCCAGCCAATCTAACTATGGCTACACCTTC.

This sequence joins TRBV10-1 and TRBJ2-7; tentative D call: TRBD1 (5 bases). V dropped 2 bases and J dropped 5 bases, with 16 bases sitting between them. The length of the CDR3 is 15 residues. Germline V gene sequence: CDR1 WNHNN, CDR2 SYGVQD (reference sequence). The DNA for the CDR3 is TGCGCCAGCAGTGAGGCCGCGGAAATAGGGGACGAGCAGTACTTC. Amino acid sequence: CASSEAAEIGDEQYF.

Turning to this clone: At one end the junction does not follow the germline gene, possibly because of a read error. The chain links TRBV4-2 to TRBJ1-2; 9 nucleotides match TRBD1. Germline V CDR1 and CDR2: LGHNA, YNFKEQ. The CDR3 runs to 16 residues. The CDR3, as DNA: TGTGCCAGCAGTCGGGGACAGGGACTATCTAACTATGGCTACATCTTC. This codes for CASSRGQGLSNYGYIF.

The genes are TRBV27 and TRBJ2-1; D possibly corresponds to TRBD2 (6 bases). The V end was cut by 6 bases, the J end by 15 bases, with 21 bases between. CDR3 size: 13 residues. Germline V lookup: CDR1 MNHEY, CDR2 SMNVEV (reference sequence). The CDR3 bases are TGTGCCAGCAGCTCAAAGATGGGGCCGGGAGTGTTCTTC. Protein: CASSSKMGPGVFF.

On this clone: A read error may account for a junction end that differs from germline. The rearrangement uses TRBV6-1 and TRBJ2-5; D perhaps matches TRBD1 (6 bases). Near its end, the DNA agrees better with TRBJ2-7, so the J call may be wrong. From germline, CDR1 is MNHNS and CDR2 SASEGT. The CDR3 is 12 amino acids. The CDR3: CASNEQGHEQYF. The CDR3 DNA reads as TGTGCCAGCAATGAACAGGGCCACGAGCAGTACTTC.

This clone was picked up a small number of times. The chain uses TRBV9 and TRBJ1-4; 11 bases fit TRBD1. The V gene end was trimmed by 4 bases and the J gene end by 7 bases; junction bases not matched to a gene: 6. Germline V gene data show CDR1 as SGDLS and CDR2 as YYNGEE. This CDR3 region has 15 residues. The CDR3 reads CASSPRTGGGEKLFF. The CDR3 region has the DNA TGTGCCAGCAGCCCCAGGACAGGGGGCGGTGAAAAACTGTTTTTT. The complete variable domain, with remaining parts taken from reference TRBV9 and TRBJ1-4, reads DSGVTQTPKHLITATGQRVTLRCSPRSGDLSVYWYQQSLDQGLQFLIQYYNGEERAKGNILERFSAQQFPDLHSELNLSSLELGDSALYFCASSPRTGGGEKLFFGSGTQLSVL.

The rearrangement joins TRBV5-1 to TRBJ2-6; 10 bases are shared with TRBD1. The CDR3 covers 18 residues. V lost 2 bases to trimming and J lost 1 base; unmatched junction nucleotides: 6. Germline CDR1 is SGHRS and CDR2 is YFSETQ. CDR3 nucleotides: TGCGCCAGCAGCTTCCCGACAGGGGGCGCTTCTGGGGCCAACGTCCTGACTTTC. It codes for CASSFPTGGASGANVLTF.

The rearrangement links TRBV9 to TRBJ2-5; weak D call: TRBD2 (6 bases). CDR3 length: 17 residues. Trimming stripped 0 bases from V and 1 base from J, with 16 bases between. From germline, CDR1 is SGDLS and CDR2 YYNGEE. The CDR3 DNA reads as TGTGCCAGCAGCGTAGAACCCAGCGGGCAGCTCCAAGAGACCCAGTACTTC. Its protein product is CASSVEPSGQLQETQYF.

This chain links TRBV4-1 with TRBJ2-3; 10 bases align to TRBD2. The CDR3 is made up of 15 amino acids. J lost 4 bases, V lost 2 bases, and 3 bases had no gene match. Germline loops: CDR1 MGHRA, CDR2 YSYEKL. The CDR3 loop is CASSQLAGEADTQYF. CDR3 in DNA: TGCGCCAGCAGCCAACTAGCGGGGGAGGCAGATACGCAGTATTTT.

The chain combines TRBV5-1 with TRBJ1-6, with 11 bases lining up with TRBD1. CDR1 is SGHRS and CDR2 is YFSETQ in the germline V gene. CDR3 length: 16 residues. Trimming took 0 bases from V and 9 from J; bases not matched to a gene: 5. This CDR3 reads CASSLEDRGPGSPLHF. The CDR3 nucleotides are TGCGCCAGCAGCTTGGAGGACAGGGGGCCGGGTTCACCCCTCCACTTT.

The rearrangement uses TRBV28 and TRBJ2-1, with 10 bases fitting TRBD2. The germline V gene has CDR1 MDHEN and CDR2 SYDVKM. V lost 6 bases and J lost 5; bases outside the gene matches: 7. This CDR3 spans 15 amino acids. CDR3 residues: CASRKSSGGNNEQFF. CDR3 coding DNA: TGTGCCAGCAGAAAATCTAGCGGGGGAAACAATGAGCAGTTCTTC.

Comments on this clone: Other DNA sequences in the sample encode the same CDR3. The chain is built from TRBV7-6 and TRBJ2-7, with D perhaps TRBD1 (6 bases). This CDR3 comprises 14 residues. Between the trimmed V and J ends, which lost 1 base and 0 bases, there was a span of 7 bases. CDR1 and CDR2 from the germline V gene are SGHVS and FNYEAQ. This chain's CDR3 is CASSLVDSSYEQYF. The CDR3 DNA reads TGTGCCAGCAGCTTAGTGGACAGCTCCTACGAGCAGTACTTC.

The chain employs TRBV6-5 and TRBJ1-2, with a weak D call TRBD1 (6 bases). V dropped 1 base and J dropped 8 bases, with 11 bases sitting between them. This CDR3 spans 13 amino acids. Per the germline V gene, CDR1 is MNHEY and CDR2 is SVGAGI. CDR3 region: CASSYLGAEGYTF. The CDR3 nucleotides read TGTGCCAGCAGTTACTTGGGGGCGGAGGGCTACACCTTC.

This chain joins TRBV2 and TRBJ2-2; D is perhaps TRBD2 (7 bases). V dropped 8 bases and J dropped 7 bases, with 20 bases sitting between them. CDR1 SNHLY and CDR2 FYNNEI come from the germline V gene. There are 15 residues in the CDR3. The CDR3 nucleotides read TGTGCCAGCGGGGGGGCATCCCGTTTAATCGGGGAGCTGTTTTTT. Its protein product is CASGGASRLIGELFF.

This chain links TRBV9 with TRBJ2-3, with 11 bases aligning to TRBD2. The V and J ends lost 3 bases and 6 bases, in that order; junction bases with no gene match: 9. The CDR3 has 16 amino acids. Germline V CDR1 and CDR2: SGDLS, YYNGEE. The CDR3 coding sequence is TGTGCCAGCAGCGGAGGGGTAGCGGGGGGGCCGGATACGCAGTATTTT. This sequence encodes CASSGGVAGGPDTQYF.

This rearrangement joins TRBV7-9 to TRBJ1-2; D uncertain. CDR1 SEHNR and CDR2 FQNEAQ come from the germline V gene (reference sequence). Trimming removed 1 base at V and 0 bases at J, with 18 bases between. The CDR3 is made up of 18 amino acids. In DNA, the CDR3 is TGTGCCAGCAGCTTAGAGGGCAGGCCTCAGGAGGCTAACTATGGCTACACCTTC. This sequence encodes CASSLEGRPQEANYGYTF.

As to this clone: The junction and the germline gene differ at one end; a read error may be behind it. The sample carries other DNA sequences with the same CDR3. This chain uses TRBV10-1 with TRBJ1-6, with D perhaps matching TRBD1 (6 bases). This CDR3 has 15 residues. Germline V gives CDR1 WNHNN, CDR2 SYGVQD (reference sequence). CDR3: CASSVGAPGNSPLHF. The CDR3 DNA reads TGCGCCAGCAGTGTGGGGGCTCCGGGCAATTCCCCCCTCCACTTT.